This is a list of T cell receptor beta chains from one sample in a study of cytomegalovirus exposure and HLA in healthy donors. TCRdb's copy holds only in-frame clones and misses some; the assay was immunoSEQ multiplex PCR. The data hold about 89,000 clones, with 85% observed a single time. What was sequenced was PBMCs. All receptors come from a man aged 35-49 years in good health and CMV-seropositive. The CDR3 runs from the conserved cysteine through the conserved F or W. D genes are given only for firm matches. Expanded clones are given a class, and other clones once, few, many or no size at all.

TGTGCCAGCAGCCAGGGCTATGGCTACACCTTC	CASSQGYGYTF	-	11	-	TRBJ1-2	TRBV6-5
TGTGCCAGCAGTTCAACAGGGCTCACTGAAGCTTTCTTT	CASSSTGLTEAFF	-	13	-	TRBJ1-1	TRBV13
TGTGCCAGCAGCGCTACTAGCGGGGGTTACAATGAGCAGTTCTTC	CASSATSGGYNEQFF	TRBD2	15	-	TRBJ2-1	TRBV7-6
TGTGCCAGCAGCTTAGGACAATTCTATGGCTACACCTTC	CASSLGQFYGYTF	-	13	-	TRBJ1-2	TRBV7-2
TGTGCCAGCAGCGTAGACAGCTCTGGAAACACCATATATTTT	CASSVDSSGNTIYF	-	14	once	TRBJ1-3	TRBV9
TGCGCCAGCAGCTCCTCCGGGACTAGACTCAATGAGCAGTTCTTC	CASSSSGTRLNEQFF	TRBD2	15	-	TRBJ2-1	TRBV5-1
TGTGCCAGCAGCTTGGTCATGGGGGGGATAGATACTGAAGCTTTCTTT	CASSLVMGGIDTEAFF	-	16	-	TRBJ1-1	TRBV5-5
TGTGCCAGCAGCGCCCCGGGACTAGCGGGGTTAGATACGCAGTATTTT	CASSAPGLAGLDTQYF	TRBD2	16	-	TRBJ2-3	TRBV5-8
TGTGCCAGCAGCTTAACCACCGGGACAGGGCTGGCAACTAATGAAAAACTGTTTTTT	CASSLTTGTGLATNEKLFF	TRBD1	19	few	TRBJ1-4	TRBV7-9
TGTGCCAGTAGACCTCGGGGGGGCTGGGAAGATACGCAGTATTTT	CASRPRGGWEDTQYF	TRBD2	15	-	TRBJ2-3	TRBV19
TGTGCCAGCAGCTTAGCCCCGAGCGACACCATATATTTT	CASSLAPSDTIYF	-	13	-	TRBJ1-3	TRBV7-6